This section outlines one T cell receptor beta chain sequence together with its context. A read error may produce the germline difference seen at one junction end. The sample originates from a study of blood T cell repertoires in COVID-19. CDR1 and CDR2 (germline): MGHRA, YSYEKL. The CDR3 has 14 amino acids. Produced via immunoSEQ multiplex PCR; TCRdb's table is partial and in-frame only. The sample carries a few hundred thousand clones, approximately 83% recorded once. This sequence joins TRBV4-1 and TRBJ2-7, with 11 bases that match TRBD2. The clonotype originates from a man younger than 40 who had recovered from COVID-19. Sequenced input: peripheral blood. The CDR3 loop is CASSLGLAGLERHF. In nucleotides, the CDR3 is TGCGCCAGCAGCCTTGGACTAGCGGGCCTCGAGCGGCACTTC.